The present entry profiles one T cell receptor (beta chain) with its context. The data belong to a study of control samples from healthy donors and cancer patients. Sequencing used immunoSEQ multiplex PCR; TCRdb keeps in-frame clones, though not all of them. The data contain approximately 150,000 clones, less than 95% of them seen just once; the ten biggest clones take up 6% to 9%. The clonotype comes from a man younger than 30 in good health. Material for sequencing was blood.

CDR3 nucleotides: TGTGCCAGCAGCGTTAACAGGGACCAGCCCCAGCATTTT. Its translation: CASSVNRDQPQHF. The V gene is TRBV13, the J gene TRBJ1-5; weak D call: TRBD1 (6 bases). CDR1 PRHDT and CDR2 FYEKMQ come from the germline V gene (reference sequence). The length of the CDR3 is 13 residues. Trimming took 5 bases from V and 7 from J, leaving 12 bases between them.